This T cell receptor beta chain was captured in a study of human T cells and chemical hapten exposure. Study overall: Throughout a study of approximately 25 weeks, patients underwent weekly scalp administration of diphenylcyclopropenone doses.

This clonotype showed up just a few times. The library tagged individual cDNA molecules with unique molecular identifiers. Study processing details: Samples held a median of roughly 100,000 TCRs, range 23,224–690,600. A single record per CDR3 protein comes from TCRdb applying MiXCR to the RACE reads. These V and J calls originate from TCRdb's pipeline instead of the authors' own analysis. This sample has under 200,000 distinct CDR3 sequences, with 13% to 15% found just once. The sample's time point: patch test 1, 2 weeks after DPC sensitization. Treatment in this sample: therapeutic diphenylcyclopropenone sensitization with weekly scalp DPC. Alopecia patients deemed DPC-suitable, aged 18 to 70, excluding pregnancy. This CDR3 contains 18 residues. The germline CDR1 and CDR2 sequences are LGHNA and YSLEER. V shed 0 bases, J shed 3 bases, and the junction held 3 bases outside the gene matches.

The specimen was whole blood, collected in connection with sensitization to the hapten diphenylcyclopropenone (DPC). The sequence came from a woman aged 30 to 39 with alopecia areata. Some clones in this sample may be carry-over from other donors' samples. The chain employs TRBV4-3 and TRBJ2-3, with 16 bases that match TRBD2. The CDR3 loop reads CASSQEGLAGGPTDTQYF. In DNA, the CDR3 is TGCGCCAGCAGCCAAGAGGGACTAGCGGGGGGGCCAACAGATACGCAGTATTTT.